This is a list of T cell receptor beta chains from one sample in a study of OX40 agonist ivuxolimab in advanced cancers. TCRdb's copy holds only in-frame clones and misses some; the assay was immunoSEQ multiplex PCR. The repertoire consists of roughly 61,000 clones, with 80% to 95% occurring once and the leading ten covering over 15%. Sequences were derived from CD4+ or CD8+ T cells sorted from blood, sampled in a trial of the OX40 agonist ivuxolimab. These receptors all stem from an adult with an advanced solid tumor such as melanoma, head and neck, liver or kidney cancer. Each CDR3 is given with its conserved first and last residue. Each record gives: V gene, D gene, clone size, J gene, CDR3 length, CDR3 protein, CDR3 DNA. The D gene is left open where the match is weak. Expanded clones get a size class; other rows say once, few or many, or leave the size out.

TRBV20-1	-	-	TRBJ1-6	11	CSDTNNSPLHF	TGCAGTGATACGAATAATTCACCCCTCCACTTT
TRBV5-4	-	-	TRBJ1-1	13	CASSFSGNTEAFF	TGTGCCAGCAGCTTCTCAGGGAACACTGAAGCTTTCTTT
TRBV6-5	-	-	TRBJ2-3	11	CASQGTDTQYF	TGTGCCAGCCAGGGAACAGATACGCAGTATTTT
TRBV27	-	-	TRBJ2-7	15	CASSTNRGSSYEQYF	TGTGCCAGCAGTACTAACCGGGGTAGCTCCTACGAGCAGTACTTC
TRBV6-1	-	-	TRBJ1-3	13	CASSGYSGNTIYF	TGTGCCAGCAGTGGTTACTCTGGAAACACCATATATTTT
TRBV9	TRBD2	-	TRBJ2-1	16	CASSAPRGGSHNEQFF	TGTGCCAGCAGCGCCCCTCGCGGGGGTTCCCACAATGAGCAGTTCTTC
TRBV5-4	-	-	TRBJ1-2	15	CASSLGRGVNYGYTF	TGTGCCAGCAGCTTAGGAAGGGGCGTAAACTATGGCTACACCTTC
TRBV29-1	-	-	TRBJ2-7	12	CSVQDNSYEQYF	TGCAGCGTCCAGGACAACTCCTACGAGCAGTACTTC
TRBV14	-	-	TRBJ1-1	16	CASSQDWGGVNTEAFF	TGTGCCAGCAGCCAAGACTGGGGGGGAGTGAACACTGAAGCTTTCTTT
TRBV9	-	-	TRBJ2-5	13	CASSPRNQETQYF	TGTGCCAGCAGCCCGCGGAACCAAGAGACCCAGTACTTC
TRBV28	-	-	TRBJ1-6	14	CASCTGPMISPLHF	TGTGCCAGCTGTACGGGCCCCATGATATCACCCCTCCACTTT
TRBV28	-	-	TRBJ1-4	15	CASSPTQSTNEKLFF	TGTGCCAGCAGCCCTACACAGTCAACTAATGAAAAACTGTTTTTT
TRBV2	-	-	TRBJ2-7	14	CASVLGRPTYEQYF	TGTGCCAGCGTCCTAGGACGCCCAACCTACGAGCAGTACTTC
TRBV20-1	-	-	TRBJ2-7	11	CSARGGDGQYF	TGCAGTGCTAGAGGGGGGGATGGGCAGTACTTC
TRBV7-9	TRBD2	-	TRBJ2-2	13	CALGGQNTGELFF	TGTGCCTTGGGAGGGCAGAACACCGGGGAGCTGTTTTTT
TRBV9	-	once	TRBJ2-1	14	CASSVELSLDEQFF	TGTGCCAGCAGCGTAGAACTATCTTTGGATGAGCAGTTCTTC
TRBV15	TRBD1	-	TRBJ2-5	16	CATSRGGQGAQETQYF	TGTGCCACCAGCAGAGGCGGACAGGGGGCACAAGAGACCCAGTACTTC
TRBV7-6	-	-	TRBJ2-7	14	CASSLLGSPEEQYF	TGTGCCAGCAGCTTATTGGGATCACCGGAGGAGCAGTACTTC
TRBV9	-	-	TRBJ2-4	15	CASSVEGTAKNIQYF	TGTGCCAGCAGCGTAGAAGGGACAGCCAAAAACATTCAGTACTTC
TRBV19	TRBD2	-	TRBJ2-3	17	CASETSGGVSATDTQYF	TGTGCCAGTGAAACTAGCGGGGGGGTTTCGGCGACAGATACGCAGTATTTT
TRBV27	-	-	TRBJ2-7	15	CASRLRDPSSYEQYF	TGTGCCAGCCGGCTAAGGGACCCAAGCTCCTACGAGCAGTACTTC
TRBV5-6	-	once	TRBJ2-7	15	CASSLVPGDSYEQYF	TGTGCCAGCAGCTTGGTGCCAGGGGATTCCTACGAGCAGTACTTC
TRBV6-5	TRBD2	-	TRBJ2-3	14	CASNLRGVADTQYF	TGTGCCAGCAATCTACGGGGGGTGGCAGATACGCAGTATTTT
TRBV25-1	-	-	TRBJ2-3	14	CASSGDSYTDTQYF	TGTGCCAGCAGTGGCGACAGTTACACAGATACGCAGTATTTT
TRBV11-1	-	-	TRBJ1-1	13	CASSLRGFTEAFF	TGTGCCAGCAGCTTAAGGGGGTTCACTGAAGCTTTCTTT
TRBV27	-	-	TRBJ2-7	15	CASSRGTAHTYEQYF	TGTGCCAGCAGTCGGGGGACAGCACACACCTACGAGCAGTACTTC
TRBV27	TRBD1	-	TRBJ2-7	15	CASSLNRGWGYEQYF	TGTGCCAGCAGTCTCAACAGGGGGTGGGGGTACGAGCAGTACTTC
TRBV7-6	TRBD1	-	TRBJ2-7	14	CASSPGTGRSEQYF	TGTGCCAGCAGTCCCGGGACAGGAAGGAGCGAGCAGTACTTC
TRBV18	-	-	TRBJ2-7	14	CASSNPYGSYEQYF	TGTGCCAGCTCTAATCCTTACGGCTCCTACGAGCAGTACTTC
TRBV7-8	TRBD1	-	TRBJ1-6	15	CASSLEGAYNSPLHF	TGTGCCAGCAGCTTAGAGGGGGCGTACAATTCACCCCTCCACTTT
TRBV5-5	TRBD1	-	TRBJ1-2	14	CASSEIGTADGYTF	TGTGCCAGCAGCGAAATAGGGACAGCCGATGGCTACACCTTC
TRBV11-2	TRBD1	-	TRBJ1-6	16	CASSPETGFERSPLHF	TGTGCCAGCAGCCCTGAGACAGGGTTTGAGCGGTCACCCCTCCACTTT
TRBV27	-	-	TRBJ1-2	13	CASSMASGYGYTF	TGTGCCAGCAGTATGGCAAGCGGCTATGGCTACACCTTC
TRBV5-6	-	-	TRBJ2-7	14	CASSGGWGTYEQYF	TGTGCCAGCAGCGGAGGGTGGGGAACCTACGAGCAGTACTTC
TRBV11-2	-	-	TRBJ2-5	14	CASSLPGSQETQYF	TGTGCCAGCAGCTTACCCGGCAGCCAAGAGACCCAGTACTTC
TRBV10-1	-	once	TRBJ2-3	14	CASSDNPSTDTQYF	TGCGCCAGCAGCGATAATCCCTCCACAGATACGCAGTATTTT
TRBV5-1	-	-	TRBJ1-2	15	CASSLGWGSSDGYTF	TGCGCCAGCAGCTTGGGGTGGGGATCGTCCGACGGCTACACCTTC
TRBV7-9	-	-	TRBJ1-2	13	CASSSTVSYGYTF	TGTGCCAGCAGCTCGACCGTTAGCTATGGCTACACCTTC
TRBV2	-	-	TRBJ1-1	15	CASSDPGAPNTEAFF	TGTGCCAGCAGTGATCCGGGGGCCCCGAACACTGAAGCTTTCTTT
TRBV2	-	-	TRBJ2-7	16	CASSEARTVSSYEQYF	TGTGCCAGCAGTGAAGCAAGGACAGTGAGCTCCTACGAGCAGTACTTC
TRBV6-1	TRBD1	-	TRBJ1-1	16	CASSEIDRGWNTEAFF	TGTGCCAGCAGTGAGATTGACAGGGGTTGGAACACTGAAGCTTTCTTT